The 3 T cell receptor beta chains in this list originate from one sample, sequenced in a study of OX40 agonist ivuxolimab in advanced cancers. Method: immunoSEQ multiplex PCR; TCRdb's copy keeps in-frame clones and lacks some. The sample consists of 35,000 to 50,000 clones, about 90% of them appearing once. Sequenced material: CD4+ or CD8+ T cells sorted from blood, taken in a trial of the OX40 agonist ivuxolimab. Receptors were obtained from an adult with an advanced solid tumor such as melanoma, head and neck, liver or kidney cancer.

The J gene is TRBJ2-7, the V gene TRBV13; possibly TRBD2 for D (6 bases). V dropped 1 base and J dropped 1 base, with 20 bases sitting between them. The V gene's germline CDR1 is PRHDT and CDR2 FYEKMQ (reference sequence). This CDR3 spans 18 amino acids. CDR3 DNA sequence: TGTGCCAGCAGCTTAGCGTCCAAGCTCGGGACTTTTTCCTACGAGCAGTACTTC. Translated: CASSLASKLGTFSYEQYF.

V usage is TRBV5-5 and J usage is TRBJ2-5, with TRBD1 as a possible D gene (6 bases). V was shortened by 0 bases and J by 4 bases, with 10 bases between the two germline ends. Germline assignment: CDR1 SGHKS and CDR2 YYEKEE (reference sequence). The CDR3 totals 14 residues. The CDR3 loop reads CASSLEGRGETQYF. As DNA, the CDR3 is TGTGCCAGCAGCTTGGAGGGCAGGGGAGAGACCCAGTACTTC.

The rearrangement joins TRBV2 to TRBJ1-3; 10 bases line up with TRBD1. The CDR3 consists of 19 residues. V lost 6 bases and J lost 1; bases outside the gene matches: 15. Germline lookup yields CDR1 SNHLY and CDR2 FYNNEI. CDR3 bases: TGTGCCAGCAGAGATCTTCCGGGCGGACAGGGGGTTTCTGGAAACACCATATATTTT. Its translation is CASRDLPGGQGVSGNTIYF.